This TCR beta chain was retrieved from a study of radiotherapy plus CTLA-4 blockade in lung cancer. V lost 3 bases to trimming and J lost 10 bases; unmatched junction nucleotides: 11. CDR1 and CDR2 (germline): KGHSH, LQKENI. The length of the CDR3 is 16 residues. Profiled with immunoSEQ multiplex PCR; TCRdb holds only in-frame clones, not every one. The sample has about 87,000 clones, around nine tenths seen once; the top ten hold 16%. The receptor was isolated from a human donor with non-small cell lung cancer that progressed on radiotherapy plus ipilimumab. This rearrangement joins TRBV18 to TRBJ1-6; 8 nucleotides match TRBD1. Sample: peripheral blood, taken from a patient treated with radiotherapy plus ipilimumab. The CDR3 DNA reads TGTGCCAGCTCACCCTCCACTGACAGGGGAGGGTCACCCCTCCACTTT. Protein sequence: CASSPSTDRGGSPLHF.